This record covers a single T cell receptor (beta chain). The record originates from a study of blood T cell repertoires in COVID-19. The wider study: The United States, Italy and Spain were the sources of the acute and convalescent COVID-19 samples. T cells, B-cell-depleted T cells, or PBMCs supplied cDNA or gDNA.

This CDR3 has 15 residues. CDR1 is SNHLY, CDR2 FYNNEI, per germline. V was pared by 1 base and J by 2 bases, with 12 bases between. Measured with immunoSEQ multiplex PCR; TCRdb has only the in-frame clones, and not every one. This table holds 130,000 to 150,000 clones, around four fifths found once. This chain uses TRBV2 with TRBJ2-7, with D possibly TRBD2 on 7 matching bases. The clonotype originates from a human donor in a cohort sampled during active COVID-19. The sequenced sample was peripheral blood. The CDR3 coding sequence is TGTGCCAGCAGTGAAGGAGGGGGGGGCCCCTACGAGCAGTACTTC. It codes for CASSEGGGGPYEQYF.